Below, one T cell receptor (beta chain) is given with its context. This sample was included in a study of blood T cells in healthy people across ages. Primed by a sample-barcoded 5' primer and a J-beta primer mix, a second PCR proceeded for roughly 7 to 11 cycles. TCRdb reanalysed the 5' RACE reads using MiXCR and keeps one entry per CDR3 protein. The sample contains 850,000 to 1,100,000 distinct CDR3 sequences, 35% to 40% of which appear only once. Germline V gene data show CDR1 as SGDLS and CDR2 as YYNGEE. Trimming shortened V by 4 bases and J by 8 bases, and 12 bases separated the two germline ends. This CDR3 region has 12 residues.

Input material: blood. The clonotype comes from a man between 18 and 29 years old in good health. The chain carries TRBV9 and TRBJ1-2; D is uncertain. CDR3 nucleotides: TGTGCCAGCAGCAAGAGGGCGGTCGGCTACACCTTC. Translating it yields CASSKRAVGYTF. Drawing the rest from reference TRBV9 and TRBJ1-2, the complete variable domain is DSGVTQTPKHLITATGQRVTLRCSPRSGDLSVYWYQQSLDQGLQFLIQYYNGEERAKGNILERFSAQQFPDLHSELNLSSLELGDSALYFCASSKRAVGYTFGSGTRLTVV.